This T cell receptor beta chain was sequenced during a study of shared clonotypes between healthy human individuals (dated by TCRdb to about 2020). Background for the entire study: A couple of women and a few men aged 18 to 49 years were included in the cohort. For each donor, CD4 naive and CD4 memory were each run on three plates, CD8 naive on two plates, and CD8 memory on one plate. To estimate repertoire size and how much clonotype sharing occurs between individuals, the study deeply sequenced the blood TCR repertoires of roughly 5 healthy adults. Libraries were prepared and TCR repertoires were sequenced by different laboratories using diverse techniques, in order to increase sequencing depth and limit assay-specific biases. Each donor's leukapheresis produced roughly between roughly 0.85 and 10 billion PBMCs. Study-level results and caveats: Pairwise subsampling led to the expectation that sequencing depth would affect the degree of clonotype sharing among donors. Compared with non-shared clonotypes, the clonotypes found in all four sorted-subset donors had higher generation probabilities. When a handful of donors were compared, the shared fraction of clonotypes was 5% to 6.5% for naive CD4, around 4% for naive CD8, about 2.5% for memory CD4, and 0.35% to 0.4% for memory CD8. Sampling was limited to blood, and TCR repertoires in tissue likely differ from TCR repertoires in blood. Even with the large sequencing depth, rarefaction of the sorted-subset datasets indicated that sequencing was incomplete. Naive subsets generally had larger estimated clonotype richness than memory subsets. The small number of donors limited the genetic and exposure-history diversity represented.

Healthy HIV-negative adults with no recently reported acute infections or vaccinations were included as donors. Only Caucasian adults living in Nashville, Tennessee, USA were represented among the donors. CD4+ T cells were enriched by magnetic negative selection, after which naive cells were positively selected on CD45RA and the negative fraction was taken as the memory subset. Blood was obtained by leukapheresis, after which PBMCs were separated by Ficoll-Histopaque density gradient centrifugation and cryopreserved in liquid nitrogen vapor phase. Analytical flow cytometry was used to check the purity and quantity of every magnetically sorted T cell population. Genomic DNA was isolated from each sorted fraction and quantified by UV absorbance on a Nanodrop 2000c. Of note for this clone: No cognate antigen has been identified for it. Nothing much larger sits one base from this clone, and base qualities are not available.

TCR CDR3 regions were amplified from genomic DNA by multiplex PCR using the deep immunoSEQ assay. Extracted genomic DNA from each cell subset was distributed evenly across all wells of several immunoSEQ 96-well plates, and each plate was treated as a replicate. For sorted subsets, about 220 ng of genomic DNA, equivalent to 25,000 to 35,000 T cell genomes, went into each replicate PCR. Purified libraries were quantified with a Qubit 3.0 fluorometer, sized on a Bioanalyzer 2100, and re-quantified with the KAPA Library Quantification kit. A separate single-read 150-cycle Illumina NextSeq 550 flow cell was used to sequence each immunoSEQ 96-well plate. Per the source publication's procedure: Because only junctional sequences without quality scores were contained in the immunoSEQ output, filtering matching that applied to full-length reads could not be performed. Sequences were annotated with PyIR, a Python wrapper for IgBLAST v1.9, and V/J genes and CDR3 were assigned using IMGT germline references. Reads with weak V/J assignments (E-value above 1e-6), missing CDR3, stop codons, out-of-frame junctions, or ambiguous translated residues were removed. V3J clonotypes were defined by identical inferred V gene, J gene, and CDR3 amino acid sequence. The percentage overlap between two repertoires was calculated by dividing the number of shared unique clonotypes by the size of the smaller repertoire. RTK rarefaction, the Chao1 estimator, and Recon v2.1 estimates of unobserved clonotypes were used to assess repertoire richness. OLGA was used to compute generation probabilities for all TCRbeta clonotypes that the gDNA method yielded from four donors. TCRdb holds this immuneACCESS table with in-frame rearrangements only. Some clones are missing; in checked studies, unresolved V genes explain under half, and the rest has no known cause. V, J and clone size were drawn from that table, and D and trimming were deduced from the DNA. Here the sample has approximately 530,000 clones; roughly 95% occur a single time. The ten largest account for 0.05% to 0.07% of the sample.

Looking up the germline V gene yields CDR1 MNHNS and CDR2 SASEGT. V and J are truncated by 6 bases and 0 bases respectively, leaving an intervening sequence of 15 bases. Its CDR3 holds 15 amino acids, cysteine through phenylalanine. Only CDR3 DNA remains: 45 bases, in frame from the first base. The chain uses TRBV6-1 and TRBJ2-7; TRBD1 might be the D gene, on 5 matching bases. The sample consisted of naive CD4+ T cells sorted from blood. This sample's cell subset or site label indicates: CD45RA+ positively selected. This clonotype was sampled from a woman aged 30 to 39 in good health. The DNA sequence is as follows: TGTGCCAGCAGGCGAAACGAACAGGTCTCCTACGAGCAGTACTTC. Translation gives CASRRNEQVSYEQYF.